A single sample is the source of the 27 T cell receptor beta chains below, sequenced in a study of low-dose radiotherapy and immunotherapy resistance in tumors. First-strand cDNA used TRAV- and TRBV-specific primers, covering alpha and beta chains. TCR amplification involved 15 to 20 PCR cycles with a constant-region primer and V-primer adapter. TCRdb independently ran MiXCR on the reads; one entry per CDR3 protein. The sample lists around 84,000 distinct CDR3 sequences; less than 20% were seen once. Time point reported: after trial treatment. The treatment: LDRT plus nivolumab, ipilimumab, low-dose cyclophosphamide and aspirin (RACIN trial). Here the sequenced sample was PBMCs, taken after low-dose radiotherapy plus immunotherapy. These receptor sequences come from a male donor with prostate cancer.

This clonotype has at least ten counts. This chain connects TRBV28 to TRBJ1-5; 9 positions match TRBD1. The trim removed 2 bases at V and 3 bases at J, leaving 5 bases unmatched. CDR1 MDHEN and CDR2 SYDVKM come from the germline V gene. The CDR3 contains 16 residues. As DNA, the CDR3 is TGTGCCAGCAGTTTAATGGGGACAGGGACCAATCAGCCCCAGCATTTT. Its translation: CASSLMGTGTNQPQHF.

The chain uses TRBV14 and TRBJ1-6; TRBD1 aligns across 8 bases. Germline-derived CDR1 and CDR2 are SGHDN and FVKESK. The junction had 7 bases not matched to a gene; V was cut back by 4 bases and J by 11 bases. The CDR3 covers 14 residues. The CDR3 DNA reads as TGTGCCAGCAGCCCCCAACGACAGGGGACACCCCTCCACTTT. This sequence encodes CASSPQRQGTPLHF. The full variable domain, its missing parts supplied by reference TRBV14 and TRBJ1-6, is EAGVTQFPSHSVIEKGQTVTLRCDPISGHDNLYWYRRVMGKEIKFLLHFVKESKQDESGMPNNRFLAERTGGTYSTLKVQPAELEDSGVYFCASSPQRQGTPLHFGNGTRLTVT.

The table lists this clonotype with a count of one. V and J are TRBV5-1 and TRBJ1-4, with 7 bases matching TRBD1. The CDR3 runs 14 residues. V was pared by 5 bases and J by 2 bases, with 3 bases of the junction left unmatched. CDR1 SGHRS and CDR2 YFSETQ come from the germline V gene. The CDR3 DNA reads as TGCGCCAGCAGTGTGACAGGGACTAATGAAAAACTGTTTTTT. Translating gives CASSVTGTNEKLFF.

This clonotype appeared many times. The V call is TRBV20-1, the J call TRBJ2-1; 9 bases agree with TRBD1. There are 18 residues in the CDR3. With 4 bases clipped from V and 0 bases from J, the junction kept 13 bases outside the gene matches. Germline-derived CDR1 and CDR2 are DFQATT and SNEGSKA (reference sequence). CDR3 loop: CSAISVPGQGNSYNEQFF. CDR3 coding DNA: TGCAGTGCTATCAGCGTCCCGGGACAGGGAAACTCCTACAATGAGCAGTTCTTC.

This clonotype was found many times. The J gene is TRBJ2-1, the V gene TRBV28; 7 positions match TRBD2. The V gene end was trimmed by 3 bases and the J gene end by 8 bases; junction bases not matched to a gene: 22. The germline V gene has CDR1 MDHEN and CDR2 SYDVKM. The CDR3 is 19 amino acids. For the CDR3, the DNA is TGTGCCAGCAGTTTCAACCGTTTAACGCAGCGGGAAGTAGTAGATGAGCAGTTCTTC. This gives the protein CASSFNRLTQREVVDEQFF. The complete variable domain, with remaining parts taken from reference TRBV28 and TRBJ2-1, reads DVKVTQSSRYLVKRTGEKVFLECVQDMDHENMFWYRQDPGLGLRLIYFSYDVKMKEKGDIPEGYSVSREKKERFSLILESASTNQTSMYLCASSFNRLTQREVVDEQFFGPGTRLTVL.

This clonotype was detected ten times or more. This chain connects TRBV3-1 to TRBJ1-1; the match to TRBD1 covers 8 bases. The germline V gene encodes CDR1 LGHDT and CDR2 YNNKEL (reference sequence). V lost 4 bases and J lost 1; bases outside the gene matches: 8. The CDR3 covers 16 residues. The CDR3 loop is CASSRGQGGGNTEAFF. In nucleotides, the CDR3 is TGTGCCAGCAGCCGCGGACAGGGAGGAGGGAACACTGAAGCTTTCTTT.

This clonotype was seen repeatedly, ten times or more. The V call is TRBV7-2, the J call TRBJ2-7; TRBD1 matches at 7 bases. The CDR3 consists of 15 residues. Trimming took 3 bases from V and 1 from J; bases not matched to a gene: 6. Germline CDR1 is SGHTA and CDR2 is FQGNSA. CDR3 loop: CASSFRDSRSYEQYF. The CDR3 DNA reads TGTGCCAGCAGCTTCCGGGACAGCCGTTCCTACGAGCAGTACTTC.

This chain connects TRBV6-1 to TRBJ2-1; 7 bases are shared with TRBD2. V trimming: 8 bases; J trimming: 10 bases; junction bases outside the gene matches: 11. The length of the CDR3 is 13 residues. Germline CDR1 is MNHNS and CDR2 is SASEGT. CDR3 region: CASATGGPGEQFF. The CDR3 DNA reads as TGTGCCAGCGCGACGGGAGGACCGGGGGAGCAGTTCTTC.

About this clonotype: A far larger clone is just one base off, so this is likely a read error. This chain uses TRBV28 with TRBJ2-7, with D perhaps TRBD1 or TRBD2 (5 bases each). From germline, CDR1 is MDHEN and CDR2 SYDVKM. The CDR3 is 15 amino acids. V was pared by 8 bases and J by 7 bases, with 24 bases between. CDR3 nucleotides: TGTGCCAGCCACAAACCCTGGGACGGACTCAATGAGCAGTACTTC. Translation: CASHKPWDGLNEQYF.

There are many counts of this clonotype. The chain has TRBV4-1 and TRBJ1-1; 7 positions agree with TRBD1. The CDR3 consists of 15 residues. J lost 0 bases, V lost 6 bases, and 7 bases had no gene match. Per germline, CDR1 MGHRA and CDR2 YSYEKL. The CDR3 region is CASRRGTDLNTEAFF. CDR3 DNA: TGCGCCAGCAGGAGGGGGACAGATCTGAACACTGAAGCTTTCTTT.

This clonotype was observed many times. The chain combines TRBV20-1 with TRBJ2-2, with 9 nucleotides matching TRBD1. This CDR3 is 15 amino acids long. Trimming took 2 bases from V and 6 from J; bases not matched to a gene: 7. The V gene's germline CDR1 is DFQATT and CDR2 SNEGSKA (reference sequence). The CDR3 sequence: CSARMGQGSPGELFF. CDR3 DNA: TGCAGTGCTAGAATGGGACAGGGATCGCCCGGGGAGCTGTTTTTT.

In its sample, this clonotype was seen many times. The chain has TRBV7-2 and TRBJ2-1, with 7 bases identical to TRBD1. V dropped 3 bases and J dropped 15; count of bases not matched to a gene: 11. Germline-derived CDR1 and CDR2 are SGHTA and FQGNSA. CDR3 length equals 13 residues. DNA for the CDR3: TGTGCCAGCAGCTTGGTCCGGACAGGAGTGGCGTTCTTC. Protein: CASSLVRTGVAFF.

The chain is built from TRBV5-6 and TRBJ2-7; tentative D call: TRBD1 (5 bases). The ends were cut back, 0 bases at V and 2 bases at J, with 9 bases in the middle. This CDR3 region has 14 residues. Germline CDR1 and CDR2: SGHDT and YYEEEE. The CDR3 loop reads CASSLDQGAYEQYF. CDR3 bases: TGTGCCAGCAGCTTGGACCAGGGCGCCTACGAGCAGTACTTC.

The chain employs TRBV4-1 and TRBJ2-1; possible D gene TRBD2, 7 bases. V lost 5 bases and J lost 6, with 11 bases in between. This CDR3 contains 13 residues. CDR1 is MGHRA and CDR2 is YSYEKL in the germline V gene. The CDR3 loop is CASSGGGANEQFF. Written as DNA, the CDR3 is TGCGCCAGCAGCGGTGGGGGGGCCAATGAGCAGTTCTTC.

This clonotype showed up many times. The chain uses TRBV18 and TRBJ1-1; 7 nucleotides agree with TRBD1. V dropped 2 bases and J dropped 4; count of bases not matched to a gene: 4. CDR3 length: 14 amino acids. Germline V gene sequence: CDR1 KGHSH, CDR2 LQKENI. Here the CDR3 reads CASSPTGVATEAFF. The DNA of the CDR3 is TGTGCCAGCTCACCAACAGGGGTAGCCACTGAAGCTTTCTTT.

This clonotype has a count of ten or more. The chain has TRBV15 and TRBJ2-1; 8 nucleotides line up with TRBD1. The CDR3 is 14 residues long. The germline V gene has CDR1 LNHNV and CDR2 YYDKDF (reference sequence). The J segment lost 5 bases and the V segment lost 4 bases, leaving 4 bases of the junction unmatched. The CDR3 nucleotides are TGTGCCACCAGCACCGGACAGGGACACAATGAGCAGTTCTTC. Translated: CATSTGQGHNEQFF.

The CDR3 region is CAIKLGENSPLHF. The CDR3 DNA follows: TGTGCCATCAAGTTGGGAGAGAATTCACCCCTCCACTTT. The rearrangement uses TRBV10-3 and TRBJ1-6, with D unclear. CDR3 length: 13 residues. V lost 7 bases and J 7 bases, leaving 11 bases between the germline ends. Germline values: CDR1 ENHRY, CDR2 SYGVKD.

This clonotype was recorded many times. The rearrangement links TRBV6-6 to TRBJ2-5; no firm D call. The CDR3 contains 11 residues. CDR1 and CDR2 from the germline V gene are MNHNY and SVGAGI (reference sequence). With 10 bases removed from V and 5 bases from J, the gap between germline ends came to 11 bases. The CDR3 reads CAILIKETQYF. The CDR3 DNA is TGTGCCATCCTCATTAAGGAGACCCAGTACTTC.

The table lists this clonotype with many counts. The chain uses TRBV25-1 and TRBJ2-1; TRBD2 matches at 14 bases. The junction had 4 bases not matched to a gene; V was cut back by 6 bases and J by 6 bases. The CDR3 has 15 amino acids. Germline CDR1 reads MGHDK; CDR2 reads SYGVNS. CDR3 nucleotide sequence: TGTGCCAGCAGCGCGACTAGCGGGAGGGCCAATGAGCAGTTCTTC. It encodes CASSATSGRANEQFF.

This clonotype came up many times. CDR3 residues: CASSQEVQNSYNEQFF. CDR3 coding DNA: TGCGCCAGCAGCCAAGAGGTCCAGAACTCCTACAATGAGCAGTTCTTC. The chain couples TRBV4-3 to TRBJ2-1; D ambiguous. This CDR3 is 16 amino acids long. Germline V lookup: CDR1 LGHNA, CDR2 YSLEER. Trimming shortened V by 0 bases and J by 0 bases, and 9 bases separated the two germline ends.

This clonotype was detected ten times or more. This chain links TRBV10-3 with TRBJ2-2, with D uncertain. The germline gives CDR1 ENHRY, CDR2 SYGVKD. The germline V and J ends were trimmed by 7 bases and 2 bases, with 8 bases remaining between them. The CDR3 runs 13 residues. The CDR3 sequence is CAIKQRNTGELFF. The DNA for the CDR3 is TGTGCCATCAAGCAGCGAAACACCGGGGAGCTGTTTTTT.

This clonotype was picked up many times. Mismatch with germline at one junction end may stem from a read error. This chain connects TRBV7-9 to TRBJ1-5; D is perhaps TRBD1 (6 bases). Germline V CDR1 and CDR2: SEHNR, FQNEAQ (reference sequence). The CDR3 runs 16 residues. CDR3 DNA: TGTGCCAGCAGCCGGTGGACAGCCTCTAGCAATCAGTCCCAGCATTTT. Amino acids: CASSRWTASSNQSQHF.

This clonotype appeared many times. The rearrangement joins TRBV24-1 to TRBJ2-1, with TRBD2 identical over 9 bases. The CDR3 length is 16 residues. V was pared by 5 bases and J by 2 bases, with 6 bases of the junction left unmatched. Germline CDR1 KGHDR, CDR2 SFDVKD. CDR3 sequence: CATSGGGRAAYNEQFF. The DNA of the CDR3 is TGTGCCACCAGTGGGGGCGGGAGGGCCGCCTACAATGAGCAGTTCTTC.

In this sample, this clonotype turned up many times. The V and J genes are TRBV19 and TRBJ2-2, with TRBD1 as a possible D gene (6 bases). Germline lookup yields CDR1 LNHDA and CDR2 SQIVND (reference sequence). There are 16 residues in the CDR3. The V gene lost 6 bases and the J gene lost 1 base, with 15 bases spanning the gap. The CDR3 loop reads CASSSTGTLNTGELFF. The CDR3 coding sequence is TGTGCCAGTAGCTCTACCGGGACACTGAACACCGGGGAGCTGTTTTTT.

The gene calls are TRBV4-1 and TRBJ2-3; perhaps TRBD2 as D (6 bases). Germline values: CDR1 MGHRA, CDR2 YSYEKL. This CDR3 is built from 13 residues. Trimming took off 4 bases at V and 8 bases at J, with 13 bases between the two ends. Here the CDR3 DNA reads TGCGCCAGCAGCCCGGGGGACTCCATTACGCAGTATTTT. Translated, it gives CASSPGDSITQYF.

This clonotype was found many times. The V gene is TRBV20-1, the J gene TRBJ2-3; 7 positions match TRBD2. Germline values: CDR1 DFQATT, CDR2 SNEGSKA (reference sequence). This CDR3 is built from 16 residues. Germline trimming cut 6 bases from V and 0 bases from J; bases unmatched to any gene: 12. The CDR3 loop is CSAGSRGEVSTDTQYF. DNA of the CDR3: TGCAGTGCCGGCTCCCGGGGGGAGGTTAGCACAGATACGCAGTATTTT.

This clonotype was seen many times. CDR3 sequence: CASSTVVSEQYF. CDR3 bases: TGTGCCAGCAGTACCGTGGTGAGCGAGCAGTACTTC. The chain recombines TRBV28 with TRBJ2-7; D ambiguous. The CDR3 spans 12 residues. V was clipped by 5 bases and J by 6 bases, with 11 bases between them. In germline, CDR1 is MDHEN, CDR2 SYDVKM.